Sequencing of this T cell receptor beta chain was carried out in a study of OX40 agonist ivuxolimab in advanced cancers. Background on the study: Of mixed ages from about 23 to 79 and averaging approximately 60 years, the group was around 78% male. Study-level results: Expanded peripheral T cells had an undetermined antigen specificity.

TCRdb keeps only in-frame clones here, not all; method: immunoSEQ multiplex PCR. The sample records about 9,500 clones, roughly 64% being singletons. V lost 4 bases to trimming and J lost 0 bases, with 13 bases between them. The CDR3 is 15 amino acids. Germline values: CDR1 SEHNR, CDR2 FQNEAQ (reference sequence). As to this clone: Its antigen is still unknown.

This TCR derives from an adult with an advanced solid tumor such as melanoma, head and neck, liver or kidney cancer. This chain links TRBV7-9 with TRBJ2-7, with TRBD1 as a possible D gene (5 bases). The input for sequencing was CD4+ or CD8+ T cells sorted from blood, taken in a trial of the OX40 agonist ivuxolimab. CDR3 DNA sequence: TGTGCCAGCAGCTCAGACAGAAAGAGCTCCTACGAGCAGTACTTC. This encodes CASSSDRKSSYEQYF.